Given below is one TCR beta chain in context. Its antigen is undetermined. This sample was included in a study of cytomegalovirus exposure and HLA in healthy donors. V trimming: 4 bases; J trimming: 0 bases; junction bases outside the gene matches: 2. Germline V lookup: CDR1 SGHNT, CDR2 YENEEA. The CDR3 consists of 14 residues. General study points: In vitro work confirmed that a few CMV-associated chains recognize CMV antigens.

The PCR ran on 60 Vbeta and 13 Jbeta primers. TCRdb's copy holds only in-frame clones and misses some; the assay was immunoSEQ multiplex PCR. The sample carries 140,000 to 150,000 clones, more than 60% recorded once. The chain combines TRBV11-3 with TRBJ1-1; 7 positions agree with TRBD1. Material: PBMCs. The clonotype comes from a woman in her fifties or sixties in good health and CMV-seronegative. The CDR3: CASSSTGLNTEAFF. In DNA form, the CDR3 reads TGTGCCAGCAGCTCGACAGGGTTGAACACTGAAGCTTTCTTT.